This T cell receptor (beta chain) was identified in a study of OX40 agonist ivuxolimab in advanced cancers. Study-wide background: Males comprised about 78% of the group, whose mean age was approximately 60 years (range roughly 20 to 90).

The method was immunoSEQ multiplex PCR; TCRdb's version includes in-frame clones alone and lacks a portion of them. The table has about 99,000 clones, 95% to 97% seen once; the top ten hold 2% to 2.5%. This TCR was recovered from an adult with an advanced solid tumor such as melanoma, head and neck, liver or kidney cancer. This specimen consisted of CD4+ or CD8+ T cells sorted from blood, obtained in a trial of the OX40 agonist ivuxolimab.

This CDR3 is CASSPSGMVQETQYF. The CDR3 DNA reads as TGTGCCAGCAGCCCCAGCGGGATGGTCCAAGAGACCCAGTACTTC. J is TRBJ2-5 and V is TRBV7-2, with 7 bases fitting TRBD2. The V segment lost 5 bases and the J segment 1 base; nucleotides outside the gene matches: 7. The CDR3 length is 15 residues. The germline V gene has CDR1 SGHTA and CDR2 FQGNSA.